The 10 T cell receptor beta chains in this list originate from one sample, sequenced in a study of breast tumors, draining lymph nodes, adjacent tissues. Axillary draining lymph nodes of breast cancer patients supplied the node samples. TCRdb ran MiXCR on the multiplex PCR reads and lists one entry per CDR3 protein. The repertoire includes about 180,000 distinct CDR3 sequences, around 33% of them detected once, and around 4% sits in the top ten. Sequencing was carried out using axillary lymph node tissue. These TCRs come from a female donor with breast cancer. Some clones in this sample may be carry-over from other donors' samples.

A note on this clonotype: This sequence may be a read error, since a much larger clone differs from it by one base. This chain uses TRBV12-3 or TRBV12-4 with TRBJ2-3; D is unresolved. Trimming took off 6 bases at V and 0 bases at J, with 7 bases between the two ends. The CDR3 runs to 13 residues. This CDR3 is CASSHASTDTQYF. In nucleotides, the CDR3 is TGTGCCAGCAGCCACGCAAGCACAGATACGCAGTATTTT.

This clonotype was detected ten times or more. This sequence joins TRBV11-2 and TRBJ1-5, with D possibly TRBD1 on 5 matching bases. Per germline, CDR1 SGHAT and CDR2 FQNNGV. This CDR3 comprises 15 residues. Trimming took 1 base from V and 6 from J, leaving 13 bases between them. CDR3 nucleotide sequence: TGTGCCAGCAGCTTAGCCCCTGGGCAGGGTCAGCCCCAGCATTTT. Encoded protein: CASSLAPGQGQPQHF. Full variable domain (missing parts from reference TRBV11-2 and TRBJ1-5): EAGVAQSPRYKIIEKRQSVAFWCNPISGHATLYWYQQILGQGPKLLIQFQNNGVVDDSQLPKDRFSAERLKGVDSTLKIQPAKLEDSAVYLCASSLAPGQGQPQHFGDGTRLSIL.

This clonotype has at least ten counts. This sequence joins TRBV7-3 and TRBJ2-3; D gene ambiguous. The CDR3 sequence is 15 residues long. The V end was cut by 1 base, the J end by 6 bases, with 14 bases between. The germline gives CDR1 SGHTA, CDR2 FQGTGA. The CDR3 reads CASSLSGRLGDTQYF. In DNA form, the CDR3 reads TGTGCCAGCAGCTTAAGTGGCAGGTTGGGGGATACGCAGTATTTT.

In this sample, this clonotype turned up a few times. The rearrangement links TRBV20-1 to TRBJ2-2; D possibly matches TRBD1 or TRBD2 (5 bases each). The CDR3 length is 16 residues. From germline, CDR1 is DFQATT and CDR2 SNEGSKA (reference sequence). V gave up 3 bases and J gave up 5 bases, with 19 bases separating them. CDR3 bases: TGCAGTGCTAGTGGCTGGCTAGCTGGGGCTACCGGGGAGCTGTTTTTT. This codes for CSASGWLAGATGELFF.

Points on this clonotype: A read error is possible here, since a much larger clone lies one base away. The J gene is TRBJ1-5, the V gene TRBV28; D uncertain. From germline, CDR1 is MDHEN and CDR2 SYDVKM. The length of the CDR3 is 12 residues. The CDR3 loop is CASGLSSGLGHF. CDR3 bases: TGTGCCAGCGGTTTGTCAAGTGGGTTGGGGCATTTT.

This clonotype was seen ten or more times. The chain joins TRBV7-9 to TRBJ2-1; D is undetermined. The germline V and J ends were trimmed by 5 bases and 4 bases, with 21 bases remaining between them. Germline assignment: CDR1 SEHNR and CDR2 FQNEAQ (reference sequence). The CDR3 sequence is 17 residues long. The CDR3 loop is CASSLLRQHYSYNEQFF. The CDR3 bases are TGTGCCAGCAGCCTACTAAGGCAGCACTACAGTTACAATGAGCAGTTCTTC.

This clonotype was observed a few times. Possible read error: a much larger clone is one base away. This sequence joins TRBV11-3 and TRBJ2-1, with 7 nucleotides matching TRBD2. J lost 6 bases, V lost 5 bases, and 7 bases had no gene match. The CDR3 spans 14 residues. Germline-derived CDR1 and CDR2 are SGHNT and YENEEA. The DNA of the CDR3 is TGTGCCAGCAGCCCCGGGACTAACTCCAATGAGCAGTTCTTC. Protein sequence: CASSPGTNSNEQFF.

Of note for this clonotype: At one of its ends the junction is not consistent with the germline gene, which may arise from a read error. The chain uses TRBV2 and TRBJ2-2; the D gene is possibly TRBD2 (6 bases). Germline CDR1 is SNHLY and CDR2 is FYNNEI. This CDR3 spans 13 amino acids. The CDR3: CASSGSHPGGLFF. CDR3 nucleotides: TGTGCCAGCAGTGGTAGTCATCCCGGGGGGCTGTTTTTT. The variable domain in full, with the rest retrieved from reference TRBV2 and TRBJ2-2, is EPEVTQTPSHQVTQMGQEVILRCVPISNHLYFYWYRQILGQKVEFLVSFYNNEISEKSEIFDDQFSVERPDGSNFTLKIRSTKLEDSAMYFCASSGSHPGGLFFGEGSRLTVL.

Concerning this clonotype itself: The germline gene is not matched at one end of the junction; a read error may be the cause. The gene calls are TRBV20-1 and TRBJ2-3, with a weak D call TRBD2 (5 bases). The CDR3 consists of 10 residues. CDR1 is DFQATT, CDR2 SNEGSKA, per germline (reference sequence). The CDR3 sequence is CSARIQRTHF. The DNA of the CDR3 is TGCAGTGCTAGAATCCAGCGGACCCATTTT.

This clonotype was observed a few times. The junction does not match germline at one end; this may be a read error. The V call is TRBV3-1, the J call TRBJ1-3; D call uncertain. The CDR3 contains 15 residues. Germline CDR1 reads LGHDT; CDR2 reads YNNKEL (reference sequence). CDR3 bases: TGTGCCAGCAGCCAAGAACTGAGCTCTGGAACCACCATATATTTT. Its protein product is CASSQELSSGTTIYF.